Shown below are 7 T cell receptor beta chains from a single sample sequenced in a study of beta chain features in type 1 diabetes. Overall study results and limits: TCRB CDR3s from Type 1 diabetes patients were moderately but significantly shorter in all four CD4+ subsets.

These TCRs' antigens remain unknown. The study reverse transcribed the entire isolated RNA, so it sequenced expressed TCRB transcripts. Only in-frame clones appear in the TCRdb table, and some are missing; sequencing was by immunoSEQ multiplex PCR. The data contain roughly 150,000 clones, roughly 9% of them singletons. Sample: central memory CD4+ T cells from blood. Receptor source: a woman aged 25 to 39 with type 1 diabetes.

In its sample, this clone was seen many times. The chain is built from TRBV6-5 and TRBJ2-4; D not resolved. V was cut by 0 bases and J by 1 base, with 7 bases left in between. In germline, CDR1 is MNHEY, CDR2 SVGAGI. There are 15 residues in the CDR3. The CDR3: CASSYSSLAKNIQYF. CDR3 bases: TGTGCCAGCAGTTACTCTTCTCTGGCCAAAAACATTCAGTACTTC.

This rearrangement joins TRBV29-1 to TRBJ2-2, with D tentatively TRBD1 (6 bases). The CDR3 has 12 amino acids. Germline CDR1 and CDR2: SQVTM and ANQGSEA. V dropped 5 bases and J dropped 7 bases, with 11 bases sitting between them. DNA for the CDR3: TGCAGCGTTTACAGGGCGGGCGGGGAGCTGTTTTTT. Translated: CSVYRAGGELFF.

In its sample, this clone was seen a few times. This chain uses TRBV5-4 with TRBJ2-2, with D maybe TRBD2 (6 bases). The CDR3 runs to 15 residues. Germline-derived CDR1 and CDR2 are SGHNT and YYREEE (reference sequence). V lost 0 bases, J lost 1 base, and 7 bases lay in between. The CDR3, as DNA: TGTGCCAGCAGCTTGGGGGGGGTGAACACCGGGGAGCTGTTTTTT. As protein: CASSLGGVNTGELFF. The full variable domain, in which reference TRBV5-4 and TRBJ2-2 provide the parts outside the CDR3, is ETGVTQSPTHLIKTRGQQVTLRCSSQSGHNTVSWYQQALGQGPQFIFQYYREEENGRGNFPPRFSGLQFPNYSSELNVNALELDDSALYLCASSLGGVNTGELFFGEGSRLTVL.

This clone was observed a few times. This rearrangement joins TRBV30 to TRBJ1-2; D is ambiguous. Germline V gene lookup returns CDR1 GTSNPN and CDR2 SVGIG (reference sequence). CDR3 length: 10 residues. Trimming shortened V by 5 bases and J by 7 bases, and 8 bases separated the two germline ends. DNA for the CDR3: TGTGCCTGGGGGGAGGTTGGCTACACCTTC. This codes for CAWGEVGYTF.

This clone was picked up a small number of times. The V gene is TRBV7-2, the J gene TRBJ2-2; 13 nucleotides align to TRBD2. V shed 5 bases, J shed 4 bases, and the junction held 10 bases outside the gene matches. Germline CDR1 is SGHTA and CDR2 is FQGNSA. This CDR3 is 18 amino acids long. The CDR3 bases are TGTGCCAGCAGCAGAAGGACTAGCGGGAGATCGGGCACCGGGGAGCTGTTTTTT. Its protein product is CASSRRTSGRSGTGELFF.

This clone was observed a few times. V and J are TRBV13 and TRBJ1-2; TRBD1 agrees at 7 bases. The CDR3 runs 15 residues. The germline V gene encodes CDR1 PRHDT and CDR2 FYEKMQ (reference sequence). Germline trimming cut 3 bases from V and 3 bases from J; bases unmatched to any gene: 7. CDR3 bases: TGTGCCAGCAGCTTGGCCCGACAGGGCCACTATGGCTACACCTTC. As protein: CASSLARQGHYGYTF.

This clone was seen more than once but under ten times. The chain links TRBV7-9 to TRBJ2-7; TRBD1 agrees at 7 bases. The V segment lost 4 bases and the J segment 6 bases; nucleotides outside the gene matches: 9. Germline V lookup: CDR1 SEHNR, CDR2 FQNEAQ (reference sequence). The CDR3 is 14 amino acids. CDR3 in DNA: TGTGCCAGCAGCTACACAGGGGATGGGTCCGAGCAGTACTTC. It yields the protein CASSYTGDGSEQYF.